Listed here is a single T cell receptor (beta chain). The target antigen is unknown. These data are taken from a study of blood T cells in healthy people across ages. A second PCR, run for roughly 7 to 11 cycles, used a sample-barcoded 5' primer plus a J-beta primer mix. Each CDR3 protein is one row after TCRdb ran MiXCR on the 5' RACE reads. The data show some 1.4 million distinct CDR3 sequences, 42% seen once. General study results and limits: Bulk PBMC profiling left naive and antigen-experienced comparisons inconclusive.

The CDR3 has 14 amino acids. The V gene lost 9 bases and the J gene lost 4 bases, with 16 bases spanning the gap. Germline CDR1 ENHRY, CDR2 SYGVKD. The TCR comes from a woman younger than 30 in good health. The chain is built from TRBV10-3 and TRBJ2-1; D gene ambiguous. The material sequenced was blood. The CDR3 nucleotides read TGTGCCATGTCTTTGCGGAAAGAGTACAATGAGCAGTTCTTC. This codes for CAMSLRKEYNEQFF.